The sample holds a few counts of the clone carrying this T cell receptor beta chain. The sample comes from a study of blood T cell repertoires in COVID-19. This table comes from immunoSEQ multiplex PCR, and its TCRdb copy is limited to in-frame clones, with some not included. The sample consists of about 280,000 clones, more than 80% of them appearing once. This TCR derives from a woman aged 25 to 45 with acute COVID-19. The sequencing sample was made of PBMCs or T cells enriched from blood (not recorded which).

In DNA form, the CDR3 reads TGCGCCAGCAGCCCGGGACAGGGTGAGGGCTACACCTTC. Residues: CASSPGQGEGYTF. The rearrangement joins TRBV5-1 to TRBJ1-2; 9 bases map to TRBD1. The germline V gene encodes CDR1 SGHRS and CDR2 YFSETQ. V gave up 4 bases and J gave up 8 bases; unmatched junction bases: 6. CDR3 length equals 13 residues.